The T cell receptor beta chain described here comes from a study of blood T cell repertoires in COVID-19. The CDR3 runs to 16 residues. Germline V gene sequence: CDR1 ENHRY, CDR2 SYGVKD. Losses at the gene ends were 5 bases for V and 0 bases for J; bases not matched to a gene: 4. The authors' processing: Scientists estimated how many nucleated cells there were by amplifying reference gene primers. The repertoire was sequenced with immunoSEQ multiplex PCR; TCRdb's copy has only in-frame clones and lacks some. V and J calls plus clone size are reproduced from that table; the DNA served to infer D and trimming. The sample lists about 250,000 clones, more than 60% occurring once.

The specimen was peripheral blood. This sequence was found in a woman aged 40 to 55 with active or convalescent COVID-19. J is TRBJ2-5 and V is TRBV10-3; TRBD2 matches 12 bases. The CDR3 DNA reads TGTGCCATCAGTAGACTAGCGGGGGCGTACCAAGAGACCCAGTACTTC. Translated, it gives CAISRLAGAYQETQYF.